This T cell receptor (beta chain) came from a study of blood T cell repertoires in COVID-19. This clone was counted a single time. The assay was immunoSEQ multiplex PCR, and TCRdb's table has in-frame clones only and misses some. The sample carries roughly 410,000 clones, about 89% recorded once. The clonotype was recovered from a woman aged 60-75 years with COVID-19, enrolled during active disease. The specimen sequenced was peripheral blood.

The CDR3 bases are TGTGCCAGCAGTAGCGGGGGCTCCTACAATGAGCAGTTCTTC. Translating gives CASSSGGSYNEQFF. V and J are TRBV6-4 and TRBJ2-1; 8 bases line up with TRBD2. This CDR3 has 14 residues. V trimming: 5 bases; J trimming: 0 bases; junction bases outside the gene matches: 0. From germline, CDR1 is MRHNA and CDR2 SNTAGT.